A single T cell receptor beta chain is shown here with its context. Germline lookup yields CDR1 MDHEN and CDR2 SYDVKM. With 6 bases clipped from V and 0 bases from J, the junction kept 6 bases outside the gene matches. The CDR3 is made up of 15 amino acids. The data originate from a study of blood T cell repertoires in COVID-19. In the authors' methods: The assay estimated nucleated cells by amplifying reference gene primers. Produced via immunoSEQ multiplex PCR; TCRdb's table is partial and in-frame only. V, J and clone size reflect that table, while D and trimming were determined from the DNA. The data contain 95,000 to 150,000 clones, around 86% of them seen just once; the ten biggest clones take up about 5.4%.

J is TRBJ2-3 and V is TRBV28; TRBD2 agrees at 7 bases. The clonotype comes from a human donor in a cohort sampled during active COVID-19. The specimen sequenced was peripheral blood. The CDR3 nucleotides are TGTGCCAGCAGACGCGGGAGCCTGAGCACAGATACGCAGTATTTT. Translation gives CASRRGSLSTDTQYF.